The clone carrying this T cell receptor beta chain was recorded once. CDR3 length: 16 residues. The trim removed 1 base at V and 0 bases at J, leaving 5 bases unmatched. CDR1 and CDR2 from the germline V gene are LGHDT and YNNKEL (reference sequence). In the source study's methods: Reference gene primer amplification gave nucleated cell count estimates. The method was immunoSEQ multiplex PCR; TCRdb's version includes in-frame clones alone and lacks a portion of them. V, J and clone size are taken as reported in that table, and D and trimming were inferred from the DNA itself. The sample records 140,000 or so clones, 75% to 85% being singletons. This specimen belongs to a study of blood T cell repertoires in COVID-19. Whole-study context: The analysed material was cDNA or gDNA that came from T cells, B-cell-depleted T cells, or PBMCs.

V usage is TRBV3-1 (or the pseudogene TRBV3-2) and J usage is TRBJ1-1; TRBD1 matches 7 bases. The sequencing input was peripheral blood. The TCR was taken from a woman in her seventies with COVID-19, enrolled during active disease. CDR3 amino acids: CASSQGTGAMNTEAFF. DNA of the CDR3: TGTGCCAGCAGCCAAGGGACAGGAGCCATGAACACTGAAGCTTTCTTT.